A single sample gave rise to the 20 T cell receptor beta chains below, sequenced in a study of CD8+ T cells in alopecia areata. The authors extracted RNA and reverse transcribed it into cDNA as the sequencing template. TCRdb's copy holds only in-frame clones and misses some; the assay was immunoSEQ multiplex PCR. The table lists tens of thousands of clones, 50% to 75% of them singletons. The input for sequencing was CD8+ T cells sorted from blood, taken at week 0. All receptors derive from a human donor with alopecia areata.

This chain connects TRBV5-1 to TRBJ1-6; 7 bases match TRBD1. Germline CDR1 and CDR2: SGHRS and YFSETQ. V lost 2 bases, J lost 9 bases, and 5 bases stayed unmatched. The CDR3 runs to 14 residues. The CDR3 sequence is CASSLDRVGSPLHF. Written as DNA, the CDR3 is TGCGCCAGCAGCTTAGACAGGGTCGGTTCACCCCTCCACTTT. Drawing the rest from reference TRBV5-1 and TRBJ1-6, the complete variable domain is KAGVTQTPRYLIKTRGQQVTLSCSPISGHRSVSWYQQTPGQGLQFLFEYFSETQRNKGNFPGRFSGRQFSNSRSEMNVSTLELGDSALYLCASSLDRVGSPLHFGNGTRLTVT.

Only a few counts were recorded for this clone. The chain couples TRBV29-1 to TRBJ1-2; 8 positions agree with TRBD1. Per the germline V gene, CDR1 is SQVTM and CDR2 is ANQGSEA. This CDR3 has 16 residues. The V and J ends lost 0 bases and 3 bases, in that order; junction bases with no gene match: 9. The CDR3 sequence: CSVEDPGQVSYYGYTF. CDR3 nucleotides: TGCAGCGTTGAAGACCCGGGACAGGTCTCTTACTATGGCTACACCTTC.

In its sample, this clone was seen a few times. The DNA for the CDR3 is TGCAGCGTTTGGGCCCCGCAGGGGACTGAAGCTTTCTTT. This translates into CSVWAPQGTEAFF. V usage is TRBV29-1 and J usage is TRBJ1-1, with D possibly being TRBD1 (6 bases). CDR1 is SQVTM, CDR2 ANQGSEA, per germline. CDR3 length equals 13 residues. V was clipped by 5 bases and J by 5 bases, with 15 bases between them.

The V call is TRBV27, the J call TRBJ2-7, with 11 bases lining up with TRBD2. Losses at the gene ends were 9 bases for V and 2 bases for J; bases not matched to a gene: 3. Germline CDR1 reads MNHEY; CDR2 reads SMNVEV (reference sequence). This CDR3 contains 13 residues. The CDR3: CASGTSGTYEQYF. The CDR3 DNA is TGTGCCAGTGGGACTAGCGGAACCTACGAGCAGTACTTC.

The V gene is TRBV5-6, the J gene TRBJ2-1; 12 positions agree with TRBD2. CDR3 length: 15 amino acids. The junction had 1 base not matched to a gene; V was cut back by 0 bases and J by 6 bases. The germline V gene has CDR1 SGHDT and CDR2 YYEEEE. CDR3 protein: CASSLGGLAGNEQFF. The CDR3, as DNA: TGTGCCAGCAGCTTGGGGGGACTAGCGGGCAATGAGCAGTTCTTC.

The CDR3 sequence is CASNSGGDYEQYF. CDR3 nucleotides: TGTGCCAGCAATTCAGGGGGCGACTACGAGCAGTACTTC. The V and J genes are TRBV2 and TRBJ2-7; 8 bases map to TRBD1. V was pared by 7 bases and J by 3 bases, with 5 bases of the junction left unmatched. The CDR3 contains 13 residues. Germline assignment: CDR1 SNHLY and CDR2 FYNNEI.

This rearrangement joins TRBV5-1 to TRBJ2-7, with 8 bases lining up with TRBD2. CDR3 length equals 14 residues. Trimming removed 7 bases from V and 2 bases from J; junction bases left unmatched: 8. Germline assignment: CDR1 SGHRS and CDR2 YFSETQ. In DNA, the CDR3 is TGCGCCAGCGCAGCGGGAGTAATAACCTACGAGCAGTACTTC. Translation: CASAAGVITYEQYF.

The genes are TRBV19 and TRBJ1-5, with D possibly TRBD1 on 5 matching bases. V lost 7 bases, J lost 3 bases, and 16 bases lay in between. This CDR3 is built from 15 residues. CDR1 is LNHDA, CDR2 SQIVND, per germline (reference sequence). For the CDR3, the DNA is TGTGCCAGTACCAGGATCGGGGGATTCAATCAGCCCCAGCATTTT. This codes for CASTRIGGFNQPQHF.

The V and J genes are TRBV29-1 and TRBJ1-1, with D maybe TRBD1 (5 bases). This CDR3 region has 12 residues. Germline V gene lookup returns CDR1 SQVTM and CDR2 ANQGSEA. The V end was cut by 8 bases, the J end by 6 bases, with 16 bases between. CDR3 in DNA: TGCAGCTATCTAGGGGATTCCGCTGAAGCTTTCTTT. Translation gives CSYLGDSAEAFF.

This clone has just a few counts. The genes are TRBV5-1 and TRBJ1-2; 9 nucleotides align to TRBD1. The V gene's germline CDR1 is SGHRS and CDR2 YFSETQ. The CDR3 is 12 residues long. V dropped 4 bases and J dropped 7; count of bases not matched to a gene: 2. Here the CDR3 reads CASSGDRVGYTF. The CDR3, as DNA: TGCGCCAGCAGCGGGGACAGGGTTGGCTACACCTTC.

This chain links TRBV30 with TRBJ2-3, with TRBD2 identical over 8 bases. V was clipped by 2 bases and J by 5 bases; unmatched bases: 6. Germline lookup yields CDR1 GTSNPN and CDR2 SVGIG (reference sequence). The CDR3 is 14 amino acids. The CDR3 DNA sequence: TGTGCCTGGAGTAGAACTAGCGGACTAGATACGCAGTATTTT. The encoded protein is CAWSRTSGLDTQYF.

This clone has just a few counts. At one boundary the junction diverges from the germline segment, which might be a read error. V is TRBV27 and J is TRBJ2-5, with 10 bases identical to TRBD2. The CDR3 contains 14 residues. Germline-derived CDR1 and CDR2 are MNHEY and SMNVEV (reference sequence). The CDR3 protein is CASRPAGGRETQYF. DNA of the CDR3: TGTGCAAGCAGGCCAGCGGGGGGGCGAGAGACCCAGTACTTC.

This clone has just a few counts. This chain joins TRBV29-1 and TRBJ2-7; no clear D. The length of the CDR3 is 14 residues. The V and J ends lost 1 base and 0 bases respectively, with 10 bases between them. Per the germline V gene, CDR1 is SQVTM and CDR2 is ANQGSEA. The CDR3: CSVEANSDSYEQYF. The DNA for the CDR3 is TGCAGCGTTGAAGCTAACAGCGACTCCTACGAGCAGTACTTC.

This sequence joins TRBV5-1 and TRBJ1-2; D not certain. The CDR3 contains 12 residues. Germline V gene lookup returns CDR1 SGHRS and CDR2 YFSETQ. Trimming removed 0 bases at V and 4 bases at J, with 4 bases between. Here the CDR3 reads CASSLDTYGYTF. The CDR3 DNA reads as TGCGCCAGCAGCTTGGACACCTATGGCTACACCTTC.

This clone is labeled medium-sized (0.01 to 0.1%). The chain has TRBV25-1 and TRBJ2-1; D gene uncertain. CDR1 is MGHDK, CDR2 SYGVNS, per germline. The ends were cut back, 7 bases at V and 5 bases at J, with 21 bases in the middle. This CDR3 comprises 16 residues. CDR3 in DNA: TGTGCCAGCACTACTTCCGGGCCTAGAGATAACAATGAGCAGTTCTTC. This encodes CASTTSGPRDNNEQFF.

The CDR3: CASSPDRVTYEQYF. CDR3 in DNA: TGTGCCAGCAGCCCGGACAGGGTCACCTACGAGCAGTACTTC. This chain links TRBV28 with TRBJ2-7; TRBD1 matches 8 bases. The CDR3 is made up of 14 amino acids. Germline V gives CDR1 MDHEN, CDR2 SYDVKM. V lost 6 bases, J lost 2 bases, and 6 bases stayed unmatched.

This clone has only a few counts. The chain links TRBV5-1 to TRBJ1-1, with unresolved D. The CDR3 has 18 amino acids. Germline V gives CDR1 SGHRS, CDR2 YFSETQ. V dropped 1 base and J dropped 1 base, with 20 bases sitting between them. CDR3 coding DNA: TGCGCCAGCAGCTTGCTTTGGGTGGGAGGGAACCCGAACACTGAAGCTTTCTTT. Translating it yields CASSLLWVGGNPNTEAFF.

The table lists this clone with a few counts. The gene calls are TRBV5-6 and TRBJ2-1; D is ambiguous. The length of the CDR3 is 14 residues. Germline assignment: CDR1 SGHDT and CDR2 YYEEEE. The V and J ends lost 0 bases and 5 bases respectively, with 9 bases between them. The CDR3 nucleotides are TGTGCCAGCAGCTTGGTCTCGGTTAACAATGAGCAGTTCTTC. Encoded protein: CASSLVSVNNEQFF.

Here the CDR3 reads CSSYLGLVGGELFF. Here the CDR3 DNA reads TGCAGCTCCTACTTGGGACTAGTAGGCGGGGAGCTGTTTTTT. The chain combines TRBV29-1 with TRBJ2-2; TRBD2 aligns across 8 bases. Germline CDR1 reads SQVTM; CDR2 reads ANQGSEA. The CDR3 has 14 amino acids. J was trimmed by 7 bases and V by 8 bases; bases with no gene match: 12.

This chain links TRBV4-1 with TRBJ2-7; D unclear. The CDR3 has 14 amino acids. V was pared by 3 bases and J by 6 bases, with 15 bases between. Germline V CDR1 and CDR2: MGHRA, YSYEKL. The CDR3 DNA sequence: TGCGCCAGCAGCCACCCCTTGACGGTCAGCGAGCAGTACTTC. This encodes CASSHPLTVSEQYF.